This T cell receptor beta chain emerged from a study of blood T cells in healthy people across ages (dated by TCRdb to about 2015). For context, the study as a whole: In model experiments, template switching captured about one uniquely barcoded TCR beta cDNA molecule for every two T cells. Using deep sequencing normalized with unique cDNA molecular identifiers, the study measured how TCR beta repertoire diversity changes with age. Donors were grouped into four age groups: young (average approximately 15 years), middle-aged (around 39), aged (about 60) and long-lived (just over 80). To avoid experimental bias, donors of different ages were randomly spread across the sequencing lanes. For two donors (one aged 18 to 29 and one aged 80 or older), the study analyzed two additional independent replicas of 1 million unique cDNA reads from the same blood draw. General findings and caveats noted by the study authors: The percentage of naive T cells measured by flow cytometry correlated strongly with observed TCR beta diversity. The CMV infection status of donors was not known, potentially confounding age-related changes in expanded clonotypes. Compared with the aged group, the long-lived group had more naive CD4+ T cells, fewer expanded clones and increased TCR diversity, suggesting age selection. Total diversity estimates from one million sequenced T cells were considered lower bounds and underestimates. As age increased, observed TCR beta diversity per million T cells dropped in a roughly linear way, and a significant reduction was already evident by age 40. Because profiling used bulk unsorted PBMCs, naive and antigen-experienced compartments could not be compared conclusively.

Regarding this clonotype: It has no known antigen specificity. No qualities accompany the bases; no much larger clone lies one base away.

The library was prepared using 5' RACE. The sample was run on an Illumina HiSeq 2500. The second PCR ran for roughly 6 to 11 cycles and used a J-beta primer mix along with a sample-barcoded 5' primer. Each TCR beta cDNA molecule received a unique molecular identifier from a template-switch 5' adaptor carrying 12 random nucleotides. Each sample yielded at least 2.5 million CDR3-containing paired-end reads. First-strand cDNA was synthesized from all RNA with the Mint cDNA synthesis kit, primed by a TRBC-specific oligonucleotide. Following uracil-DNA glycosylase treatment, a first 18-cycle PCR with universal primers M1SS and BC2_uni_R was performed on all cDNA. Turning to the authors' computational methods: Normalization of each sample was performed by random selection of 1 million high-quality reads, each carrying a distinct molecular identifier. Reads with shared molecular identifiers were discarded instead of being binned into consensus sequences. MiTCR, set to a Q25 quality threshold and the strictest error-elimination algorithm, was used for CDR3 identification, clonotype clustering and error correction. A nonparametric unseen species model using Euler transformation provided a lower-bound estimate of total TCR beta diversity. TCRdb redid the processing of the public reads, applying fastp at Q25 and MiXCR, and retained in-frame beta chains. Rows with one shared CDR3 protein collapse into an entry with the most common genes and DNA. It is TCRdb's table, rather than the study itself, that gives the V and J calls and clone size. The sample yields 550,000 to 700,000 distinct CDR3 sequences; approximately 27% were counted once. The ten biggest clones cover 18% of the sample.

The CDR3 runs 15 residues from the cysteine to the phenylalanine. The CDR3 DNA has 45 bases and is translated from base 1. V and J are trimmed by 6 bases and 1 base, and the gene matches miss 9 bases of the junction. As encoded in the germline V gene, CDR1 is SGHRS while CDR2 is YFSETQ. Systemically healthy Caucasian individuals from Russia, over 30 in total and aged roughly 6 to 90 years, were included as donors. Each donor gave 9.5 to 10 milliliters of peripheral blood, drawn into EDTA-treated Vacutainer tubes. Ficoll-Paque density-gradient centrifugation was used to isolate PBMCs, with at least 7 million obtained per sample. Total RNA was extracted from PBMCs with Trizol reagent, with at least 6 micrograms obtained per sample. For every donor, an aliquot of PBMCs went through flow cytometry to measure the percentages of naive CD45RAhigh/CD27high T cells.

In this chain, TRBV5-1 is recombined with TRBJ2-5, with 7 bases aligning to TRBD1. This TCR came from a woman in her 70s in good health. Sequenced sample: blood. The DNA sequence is TGCGCCAGCAAGACCAGGGGGAGTCCCCAAGAGACCCAGTACTTC. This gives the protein CASKTRGSPQETQYF.